The clone carrying this T cell receptor beta chain was found many times. Its specificity is not known. A junction end diverges from the germline sequence, so it may reflect a read error. Each CDR3 protein gets one entry after TCRdb re-called the reads with MiXCR. The sample yields 250,000 to 350,000 distinct CDR3 sequences, roughly 23% seen once. This sample was included in a study of T cell repertoires in cytomegalovirus infection. Study-wide findings and caveats: HLA-C-restricted, CMV-specific TCR beta clonotypes were dominant ex vivo.

Germline V gene lookup returns CDR1 MNHEY and CDR2 SVGAGI. The CDR3 has 14 amino acids. This receptor was taken from a human donor in good health (CMV status not recorded). Some clones in this sample may be carry-over from other donors' samples. The sequenced sample was PBMCs. The chain uses TRBV6-5 and TRBJ2-3; D is undetermined. CDR3 amino acids: CASSDSLEADTQYF. The CDR3, as DNA: TGTGCCAGCAGTGACTCTCTAGAGGCAGATACGCAGTATTTT.